The rows below give T cell receptor beta chains drawn from one sample of a study of neoadjuvant anti-PD-1 for oral cavity cancer. Measured with immunoSEQ multiplex PCR; TCRdb has only the in-frame clones, and not every one. The sample consists of about 9,000 clones, approximately 62% of them appearing once. The source was tumor tissue, collected before nivolumab (anti-PD-1) treatment. The receptors come from a person aged 40-85 years with oral cavity squamous cell carcinoma. The CDR3 runs from the conserved cysteine through the conserved F or W. The D gene is left open where the match is weak. Clone size is stated in some rows and not others, as once, few, many or a class when expanded.

TRBJ2-3 . TRBD2 TRBV18 CASSQTVAGTSSQDTQYF TGTGCCAGCTCACAGACTGTCGCCGGGACTAGTTCGCAAGATACGCAGTATTTT
TRBJ1-2 . TRBD1 TRBV19 CASSKQGNYGYTF TGTGCCAGTAGTAAACAGGGGAACTATGGCTACACCTTC
TRBJ2-7 . TRBD1 TRBV29-1 CSVVKGAGDEQYF TGCAGCGTTGTTAAGGGGGCAGGGGACGAGCAGTACTTC
TRBJ1-5 hyperexpanded . TRBV4-1 CASSQARGINQPQHF TGCGCCAGCAGCCAAGCTCGGGGAATTAATCAGCCCCAGCATTTT
TRBJ2-1 few . TRBV11-3 CASSLEQGGYNEQFF TGTGCCAGCAGCTTAGAACAGGGAGGGTACAATGAGCAGTTCTTC
TRBJ2-3 few TRBD2 TRBV19 CASGTSGTSDTQYF TGTGCCAGTGGGACTAGCGGCACCTCAGATACGCAGTATTTT
TRBJ2-5 . . TRBV10-1 CASSEGWGETQYF TGCGCCAGCAGTGAGGGTTGGGGAGAGACCCAGTACTTC
TRBJ2-3 once . TRBV9 CASSVATFVYGRKDTQYF TGTGCCAGCAGCGTAGCTACTTTTGTGTATGGGAGGAAAGATACGCAGTATTTT
TRBJ1-2 . . TRBV27 CASSFERGAGYGYTF TGTGCCAGCAGCTTCGAGCGGGGGGCGGGGTATGGCTACACCTTC
TRBJ2-7 . TRBD2 TRBV14 CASSQEYLAGGRYEQYF TGTGCCAGCAGCCAAGAATACCTAGCGGGGGGCCGCTACGAGCAGTACTTC
TRBJ1-2 . . TRBV7-9 CASSPRGQYGYTF TGTGCCAGCAGCCCCCGAGGACAGTACGGCTACACCTTC
TRBJ2-7 . . TRBV7-9 CASSWEGGLSYEQYF TGTGCCAGCAGCTGGGAAGGGGGGCTGTCCTACGAGCAGTACTTC
TRBJ2-7 few . TRBV28 CASTPDLKASEQYF TGTGCCAGCACTCCGGACCTGAAAGCTAGCGAGCAGTACTTC
TRBJ2-7 . . TRBV10-3 CAINELPGEQYF TGTGCCATCAATGAGCTACCGGGAGAGCAGTACTTC
TRBJ2-2 . . TRBV7-2 CASSFSGQSLRVLFF TGTGCCAGCAGCTTTTCCGGACAGTCCCTCCGGGTGCTGTTTTTT
TRBJ1-5 . . TRBV19 CASSMGRVGNQPQHF TGTGCCAGTAGTATGGGGCGGGTCGGGAATCAGCCCCAGCATTTT
TRBJ1-1 medium-sized . TRBV7-9 CASSWTLGGGMATEAFF TGTGCCAGCAGCTGGACTCTTGGTGGGGGTATGGCCACTGAAGCTTTCTTT
TRBJ2-7 . . TRBV23-1 CASSLEGTFSYEQYF TGCGCCAGCAGTCTCGAGGGGACCTTTTCCTACGAGCAGTACTTC
TRBJ1-1 once . TRBV28 CASSLSPGAATEAFF TGTGCCAGCAGTTTATCCCCGGGGGCGGCAACTGAAGCTTTCTTT
TRBJ2-7 . TRBD1 TRBV10-3 CAISETLTGESSYEQYF TGTGCCATCAGTGAGACCCTAACAGGGGAGAGCTCCTACGAGCAGTACTTC
TRBJ1-3 . . TRBV30 CAWSRGGVLSGNTIYF TGTGCCTGGAGCCGTGGCGGGGTCCTATCTGGAAACACCATATATTTT
TRBJ1-5 . . TRBV5-1 CASRPMEGADQPQHF TGCGCCAGCAGGCCGATGGAGGGAGCCGATCAGCCCCAGCATTTT
TRBJ1-2 . . TRBV29-1 CSVDLHGYTF TGCAGCGTGGACCTGCATGGCTACACCTTC
TRBJ2-7 . TRBD1 TRBV9 CASSVGQGFSEQYF TGTGCCAGCAGCGTGGGACAGGGGTTCAGCGAGCAGTACTTC
TRBJ2-5 . . TRBV12-5 CASGRTSAQETQYF TGTGCTAGTGGACGTACTAGTGCACAAGAGACCCAGTACTTC
TRBJ1-3 . . TRBV7-8 CASSTQGLGFTGNTIYF TGTGCCAGCAGCACCCAGGGCCTTGGCTTCACTGGAAACACCATATATTTT
TRBJ1-3 . . TRBV6-1 CATRSGPHSGNTIYF TGTGCCACCCGGTCGGGGCCGCACTCTGGAAACACCATATATTTT
TRBJ1-5 . . TRBV28 CASSLVGVQPQHF TGTGCCAGCAGTTTAGTGGGAGTTCAGCCCCAGCATTTT
TRBJ1-3 . . TRBV30 CAQDTQTGNTIYF TGTGCCCAGGACACGCAGACTGGAAACACCATATATTTT
TRBJ1-3 . . TRBV6-6 CASSLTQGSSGNTIYF TGTGCCAGCAGTCTCACTCAGGGGAGCTCTGGAAACACCATATATTTT
TRBJ2-5 . . TRBV7-6 CASSLKVQETQYF TGTGCCAGCAGCTTGAAGGTCCAGGAGACCCAGTACTTC
TRBJ2-2 . . TRBV5-6 CASSLAGLDTGELFF TGTGCCAGCAGCTTGGCGGGATTGGACACCGGGGAGCTGTTTTTT
TRBJ1-4 . TRBD1 TRBV6-6 CASRTGGAEKLFF TGTGCCAGCAGGACAGGGGGGGCTGAAAAACTGTTTTTT
TRBJ1-4 few . TRBV27 CASRTQGLGEKLFF TGTGCCAGCAGGACACAGGGCTTGGGCGAAAAACTGTTTTTT
TRBJ1-2 . TRBD1 TRBV5-6 CASSLAQGGGYTF TGTGCCAGCAGCTTGGCACAGGGGGGTGGCTACACCTTC
TRBJ2-2 . . TRBV9 CASSHPGGHGVTGELFF TGTGCCAGCAGCCACCCCGGCGGCCACGGGGTCACCGGGGAGCTGTTTTTT
TRBJ2-1 . . TRBV5-1 CASSSGDSYNEQFF TGCGCCAGCAGTTCAGGGGATTCCTACAATGAGCAGTTCTTC
TRBJ1-4 . TRBD1 TRBV2 CASRSGTGSYSGHEKLFF TGTGCCAGCAGATCCGGGACAGGGTCTTACTCGGGGCATGAAAAACTGTTTTTT
TRBJ2-7 . TRBD1 TRBV29-1 CSVVGQGGEQYF TGCAGCGTTGTCGGACAGGGGGGCGAGCAGTACTTC
TRBJ2-5 . TRBD2 TRBV5-1 CASSLTSGQETQYF TGCGCCAGCAGTCTGACTAGCGGCCAAGAGACCCAGTACTTC
TRBJ2-7 few . TRBV5-4 CASSLEPGAYEQYF TGTGCCAGCAGCTTGGAGCCAGGGGCCTACGAGCAGTACTTC
TRBJ2-1 . TRBD2 TRBV6-4 CASSDLAGGDYNEQFF TGTGCCAGCAGTGACCTAGCGGGAGGGGATTACAATGAGCAGTTCTTC
TRBJ2-2 . . TRBV5-5 CASSPDRLTGELFF TGTGCCAGCAGCCCGGACAGATTAACCGGGGAGCTGTTTTTT
TRBJ2-7 few . TRBV11-2 CASNHRPYEQYF TGTGCCAGCAACCATCGACCCTACGAGCAGTACTTC
TRBJ1-2 . . TRBV27 CASREGPNYGYTF TGTGCCAGCCGGGAAGGGCCGAACTATGGCTACACCTTC
TRBJ2-2 few TRBD1 TRBV5-4 CASSAQGAPGELFF TGTGCCAGCAGCGCACAGGGGGCTCCCGGGGAGCTGTTTTTT
TRBJ2-7 . TRBD1 TRBV11-2 CASSSQGGPYEQYF TGTGCCAGCAGCTCACAGGGGGGACCCTACGAGCAGTACTTC
TRBJ2-6 . . TRBV4-1 CASSPDMRGSGANVLTF TGCGCCAGCAGCCCGGACATGCGGGGCTCTGGGGCCAACGTCCTGACTTTC
TRBJ1-5 . . TRBV10-3 CAIKQGQNQPQHF TGTGCCATCAAGCAGGGTCAAAATCAGCCCCAGCATTTT